This is a list of T cell receptor beta chains from one sample in a study of cytomegalovirus exposure and HLA in healthy donors. Generated by immunoSEQ multiplex PCR, the TCRdb table keeps only in-frame clones and is missing some. Altogether fewer than 200,000 clones are present, around 81% being singletons, with the ten largest covering roughly 4.9%. Material: PBMCs. The source of these receptors is a young woman in good health and CMV-seropositive. The conserved cysteine and the conserved F or W are not part of the CDR3 here. The order of the fields is V gene, J gene, CDR3 protein.

TRBV20-1	TRBJ2-5	SARDLETQY
TRBV10-2	TRBJ2-7	ASRTEYEQY
TRBV7-2	TRBJ2-5	ASSLDPGETQY
TRBV7-2	TRBJ2-3	ASSSELAGGTDTQY
TRBV6-6	TRBJ2-7	ASSSTPDRGGGEQY
TRBV9	TRBJ2-7	ASSRGGADSYEQY
TRBV4-2	TRBJ2-5	ASSQPGLAGETQY
TRBV7-8	TRBJ1-1	ASSLYSGVNTEAF
TRBV9	TRBJ2-2	ASSVGRGWGKTGELF
TRBV27	TRBJ2-3	ASRLAGGVTQY
TRBV7-2	TRBJ2-1	ASRIAMGGTLYNEQF
TRBV5-4	TRBJ1-4	ASSLGGGPAQKLF
TRBV7-2	TRBJ1-3	ASSFGSSGNTIY
TRBV2	TRBJ1-2	ASSEGTDMTGYGYT
TRBV4-1	TRBJ2-1	ASSLRDRVASSYNEQF
TRBV7-8	TRBJ2-7	ASSSKQGPVKQY